This TCR beta chain emerged from a study of control samples from healthy donors and cancer patients. Looked up from germline, CDR1 is SEHNR and CDR2 is FQNEAQ (reference sequence). CDR3 size: 15 residues. Trimming took 1 base from V and 2 from J, leaving 12 bases between them. This clone was counted a few times. Some clones are missing from TCRdb's copy, which holds only in-frame ones; the method was immunoSEQ multiplex PCR. The profile covers about 150,000 clones, with about 90% appearing a single time and approximately 0.7% taken by the ten largest. The receptor was derived from a woman aged 25-40 years in good health. The sample taken for sequencing was blood. The J gene is TRBJ2-7, the V gene TRBV7-9, with TRBD2 as a possible D gene (5 bases). CDR3 coding DNA: TGTGCCAGCAGCTTAGAGGCCACCGGGACCTACGAGCAGTACTTC. It is translated as CASSLEATGTYEQYF.